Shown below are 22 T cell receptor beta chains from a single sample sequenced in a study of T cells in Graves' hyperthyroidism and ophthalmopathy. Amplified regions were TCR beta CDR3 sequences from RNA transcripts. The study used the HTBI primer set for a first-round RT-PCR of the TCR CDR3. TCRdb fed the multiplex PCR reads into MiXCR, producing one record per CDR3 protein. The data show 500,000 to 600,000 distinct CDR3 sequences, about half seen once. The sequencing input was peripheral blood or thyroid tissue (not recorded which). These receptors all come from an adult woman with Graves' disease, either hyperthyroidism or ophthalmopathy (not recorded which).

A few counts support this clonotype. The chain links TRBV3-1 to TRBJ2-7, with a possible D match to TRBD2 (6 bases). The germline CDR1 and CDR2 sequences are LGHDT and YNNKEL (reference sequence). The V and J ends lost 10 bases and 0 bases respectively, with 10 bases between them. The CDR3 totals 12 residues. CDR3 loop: CATSTSSYEQYF. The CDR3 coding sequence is TGTGCCACCTCGACTAGCTCCTACGAGCAGTACTTC.

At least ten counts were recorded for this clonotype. CDR3 sequence: CAAESESSYEQYF. CDR3 nucleotide sequence: TGTGCCGCCGAATCAGAGAGCTCCTACGAGCAGTACTTC. The chain couples TRBV10-3 to TRBJ2-7; D remains unclear. The CDR3 totals 13 residues. Trimming took 11 bases from V and 0 from J, leaving 14 bases between them. Germline values: CDR1 ENHRY, CDR2 SYGVKD.

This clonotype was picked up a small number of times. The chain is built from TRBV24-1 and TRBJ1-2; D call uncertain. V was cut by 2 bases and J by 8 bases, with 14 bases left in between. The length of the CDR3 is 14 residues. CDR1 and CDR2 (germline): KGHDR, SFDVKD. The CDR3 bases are TGTGCCACCAGTGATTCGGGCCTCCTGCCGGGCTACACCTTC. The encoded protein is CATSDSGLLPGYTF.

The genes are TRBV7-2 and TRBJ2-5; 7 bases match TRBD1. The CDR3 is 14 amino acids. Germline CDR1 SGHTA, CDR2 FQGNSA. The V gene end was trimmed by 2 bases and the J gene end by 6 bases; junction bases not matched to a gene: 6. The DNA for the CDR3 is TGTGCCAGCAGCTTATCGGGACAGTCCAAGACCCAGTACTTC. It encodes CASSLSGQSKTQYF.

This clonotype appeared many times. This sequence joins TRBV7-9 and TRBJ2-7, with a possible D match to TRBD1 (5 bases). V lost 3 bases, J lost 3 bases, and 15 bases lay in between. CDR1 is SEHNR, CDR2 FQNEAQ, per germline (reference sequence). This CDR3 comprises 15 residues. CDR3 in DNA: TGTGCCAGCAGCTTGGGGTGGACAACGAACTACGAGCAGTACTTC. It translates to CASSLGWTTNYEQYF. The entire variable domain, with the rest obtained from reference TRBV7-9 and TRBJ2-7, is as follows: DTGVSQNPRHKITKRGQNVTFRCDPISEHNRLYWYRQTLGQGPEFLTYFQNEAQLEKSRLLSDRFSAERPKGSFSTLEIQRTEQGDSAMYLCASSLGWTTNYEQYFGPGTRLTVT.

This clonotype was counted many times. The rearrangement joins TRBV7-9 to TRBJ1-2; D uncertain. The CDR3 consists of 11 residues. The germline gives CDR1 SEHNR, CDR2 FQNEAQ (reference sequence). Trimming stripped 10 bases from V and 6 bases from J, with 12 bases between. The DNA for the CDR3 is TGTGCCACCGGAATAACAGATGGCTACACCTTC. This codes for CATGITDGYTF.

DNA for the CDR3: TGTGCCAGCAGCTTGATGGGGCAGAGCTCCTACGAGCAGTACTTC. The encoded protein is CASSLMGQSSYEQYF. The chain employs TRBV7-2 and TRBJ2-7, with D possibly TRBD1 on 5 matching bases. Germline loops: CDR1 SGHTA, CDR2 FQGNSA. V was cut by 3 bases and J by 0 bases, with 12 bases left in between. This CDR3 comprises 15 residues.

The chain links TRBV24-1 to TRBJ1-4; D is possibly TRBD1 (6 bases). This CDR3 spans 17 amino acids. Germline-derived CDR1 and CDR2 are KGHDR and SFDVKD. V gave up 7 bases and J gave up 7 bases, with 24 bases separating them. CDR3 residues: CATSQKQGTESSEKLFF. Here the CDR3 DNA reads TGTGCCACCAGCCAGAAACAGGGTACTGAGTCTAGTGAAAAACTGTTTTTT.

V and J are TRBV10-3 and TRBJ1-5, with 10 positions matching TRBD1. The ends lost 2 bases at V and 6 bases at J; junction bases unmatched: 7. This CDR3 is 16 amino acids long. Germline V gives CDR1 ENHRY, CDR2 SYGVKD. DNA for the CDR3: TGTGCCATCAGTGAGATATGGACAGGGGGTGGTCAGCCCCAGCATTTT. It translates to CAISEIWTGGGQPQHF.

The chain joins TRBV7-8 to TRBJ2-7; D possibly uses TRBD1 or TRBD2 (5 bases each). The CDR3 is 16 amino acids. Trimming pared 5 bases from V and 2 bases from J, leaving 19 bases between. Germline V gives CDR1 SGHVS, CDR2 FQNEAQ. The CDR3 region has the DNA TGTGCCAGCAGCCAGGGTCGGGGCCGAAAACCCTACGAGCAGTACTTC. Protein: CASSQGRGRKPYEQYF.

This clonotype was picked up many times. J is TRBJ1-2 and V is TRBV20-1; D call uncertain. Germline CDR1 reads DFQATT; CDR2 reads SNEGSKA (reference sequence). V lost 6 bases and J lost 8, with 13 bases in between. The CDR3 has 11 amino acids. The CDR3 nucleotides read TGCAGTGCCAAGGGTCTTGGGGGCTACACCTTC. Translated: CSAKGLGGYTF.

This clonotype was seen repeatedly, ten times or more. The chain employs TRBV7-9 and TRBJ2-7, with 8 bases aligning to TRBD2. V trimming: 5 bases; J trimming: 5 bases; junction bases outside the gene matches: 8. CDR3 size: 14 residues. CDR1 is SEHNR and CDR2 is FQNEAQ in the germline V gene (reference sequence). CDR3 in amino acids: CASSPGLAWDEQYF. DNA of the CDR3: TGTGCCAGCAGCCCTGGACTAGCTTGGGACGAGCAGTACTTC.

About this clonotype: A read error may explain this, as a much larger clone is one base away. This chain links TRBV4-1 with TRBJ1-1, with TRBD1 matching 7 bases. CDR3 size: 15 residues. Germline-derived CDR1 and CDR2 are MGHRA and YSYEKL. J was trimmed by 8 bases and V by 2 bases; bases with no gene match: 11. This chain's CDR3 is CASSQPDRRPGEAFF. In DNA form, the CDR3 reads TGCGCCAGCAGCCAACCGGACAGGAGACCCGGAGAAGCTTTCTTT.

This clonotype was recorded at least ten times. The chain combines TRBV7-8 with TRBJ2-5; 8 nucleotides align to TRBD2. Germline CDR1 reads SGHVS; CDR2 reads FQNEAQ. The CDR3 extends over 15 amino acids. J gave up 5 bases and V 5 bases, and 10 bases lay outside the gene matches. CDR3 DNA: TGTGCCAGCAGCAGAAGCGACGGGAGGGATGAGACCCAGTACTTC. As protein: CASSRSDGRDETQYF.

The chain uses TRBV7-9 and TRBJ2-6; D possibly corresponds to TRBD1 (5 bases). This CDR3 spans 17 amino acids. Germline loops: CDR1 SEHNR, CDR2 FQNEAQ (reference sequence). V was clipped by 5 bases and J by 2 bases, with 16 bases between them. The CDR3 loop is CASSTDDSLPGANVLTF. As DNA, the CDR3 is TGTGCCAGCAGCACAGACGACAGCTTACCTGGGGCCAACGTCCTGACTTTC.

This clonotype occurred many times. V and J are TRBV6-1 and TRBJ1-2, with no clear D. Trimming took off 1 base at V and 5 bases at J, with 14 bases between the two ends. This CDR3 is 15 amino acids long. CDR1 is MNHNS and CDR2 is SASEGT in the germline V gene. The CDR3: CASSEGPSLFYGYTF. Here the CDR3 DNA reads TGTGCCAGCAGTGAAGGACCCTCCCTCTTTTATGGCTACACCTTC.

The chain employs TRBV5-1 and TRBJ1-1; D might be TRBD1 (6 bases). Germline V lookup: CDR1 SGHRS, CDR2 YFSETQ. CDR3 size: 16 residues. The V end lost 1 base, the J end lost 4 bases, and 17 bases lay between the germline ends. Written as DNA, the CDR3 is TGCGCCAGCAGCTTGCGGGATTGGGGGCCGGGCACTGAAGCTTTCTTT. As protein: CASSLRDWGPGTEAFF.

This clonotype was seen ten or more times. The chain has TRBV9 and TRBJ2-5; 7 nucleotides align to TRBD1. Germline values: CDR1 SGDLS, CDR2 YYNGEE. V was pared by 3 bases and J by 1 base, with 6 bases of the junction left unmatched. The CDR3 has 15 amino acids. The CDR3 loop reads CASSAEQGRQETQYF. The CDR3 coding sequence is TGTGCCAGCAGCGCCGAACAGGGGCGCCAAGAGACCCAGTACTTC.

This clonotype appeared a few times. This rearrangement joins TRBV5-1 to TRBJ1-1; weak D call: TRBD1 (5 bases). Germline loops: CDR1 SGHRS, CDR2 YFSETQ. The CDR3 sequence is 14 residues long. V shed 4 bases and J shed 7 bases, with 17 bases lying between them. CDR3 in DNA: TGCGCCAGCAGCGCCGCAGGGAGTTGGCGTGAAGCTTTCTTT. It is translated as CASSAAGSWREAFF.

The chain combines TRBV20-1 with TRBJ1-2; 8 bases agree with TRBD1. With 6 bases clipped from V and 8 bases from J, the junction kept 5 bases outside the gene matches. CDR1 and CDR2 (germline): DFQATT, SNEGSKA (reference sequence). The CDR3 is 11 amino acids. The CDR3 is CSATDRVGYTF. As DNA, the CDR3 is TGCAGTGCAACGGACAGGGTGGGCTACACCTTC.

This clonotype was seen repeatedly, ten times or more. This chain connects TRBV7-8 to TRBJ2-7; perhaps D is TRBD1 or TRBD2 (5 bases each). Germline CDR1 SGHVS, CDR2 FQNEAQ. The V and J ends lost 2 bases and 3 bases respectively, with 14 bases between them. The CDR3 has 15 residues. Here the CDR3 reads CASSLRFWGYYEQYF. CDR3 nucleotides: TGTGCCAGCAGCTTACGCTTCTGGGGGTACTACGAGCAGTACTTC. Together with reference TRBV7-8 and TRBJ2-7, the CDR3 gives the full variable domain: GAGVSQSPRYKVAKRGQDVALRCDPISGHVSLFWYQQALGQGPEFLTYFQNEAQLDKSGLPSDRFFAERPEGSVSTLKIQRTQQEDSAVYLCASSLRFWGYYEQYFGPGTRLTVT.

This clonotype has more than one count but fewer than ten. Here the CDR3 DNA reads TGTGCCATCAGTGATTCGGAAGGGAGCTCCTACGAGCAGTACTTC. Translated: CAISDSEGSSYEQYF. The V call is TRBV10-3, the J call TRBJ2-7, with D tentatively TRBD2 (5 bases). CDR3 length equals 15 residues. Germline CDR1 ENHRY, CDR2 SYGVKD. The V end was cut by 3 bases, the J end by 0 bases, with 12 bases between.